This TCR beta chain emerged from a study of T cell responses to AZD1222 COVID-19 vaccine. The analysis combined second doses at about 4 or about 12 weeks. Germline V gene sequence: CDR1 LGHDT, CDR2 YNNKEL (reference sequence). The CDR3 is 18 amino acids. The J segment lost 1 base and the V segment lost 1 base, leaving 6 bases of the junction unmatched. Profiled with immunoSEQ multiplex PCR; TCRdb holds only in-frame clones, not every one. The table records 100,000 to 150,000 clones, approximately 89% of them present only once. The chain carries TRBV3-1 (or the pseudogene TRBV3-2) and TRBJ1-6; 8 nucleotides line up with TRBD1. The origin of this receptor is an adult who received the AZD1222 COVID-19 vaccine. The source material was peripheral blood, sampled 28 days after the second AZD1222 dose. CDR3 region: CASSQGGQGASYNSPLHF. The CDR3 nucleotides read TGTGCCAGCAGCCAAGGGGGTCAGGGGGCGTCCTATAATTCACCCCTCCACTTT.